The TCR beta chain under discussion was sequenced for a study of T cell responses to AZD1222 COVID-19 vaccine. Sequencing used immunoSEQ multiplex PCR; TCRdb keeps in-frame clones, though not all of them. The sample shows about 140,000 clones, and about 2.2% sits with its ten largest clones. The CDR3 is 12 amino acids. The V end lost 6 bases, the J end lost 1 base, and 9 bases lay between the germline ends. Germline CDR1 is SQVTM and CDR2 is ANQGSEA. The sample comprised peripheral blood. This TCR derives from an adult in good health. V and J are TRBV29-1 and TRBJ1-1, with no clear D. This chain's CDR3 is CSVRQENTEAFF. The CDR3, as DNA: TGCAGCGTAAGACAAGAGAACACTGAAGCTTTCTTT.